The 4 T cell receptor beta chains listed next were all sequenced from one sample in a study of T-cell reconstitution after alpha-beta-depleted transplantation in children (dated by TCRdb to 2016 to 2018). The label giving this sample's treatment or condition can be read as: allogeneic hematopoietic cell transplantation with graft depleted of TCRalphabeta T cells and CD19 B cells. The library came from PCR. Data came from an Illumina HiSeq 2500. Molecular barcoding was employed in the preparation of TCR libraries, with unique molecular identifiers being used to normalize TCRbeta repertoire quantification. TCRdb ran its own pipeline on the public reads, namely fastp trimming at Q25 and MiXCR clone calling, and kept in-frame beta chains. Each CDR3 protein gets just one entry, which takes the most common genes and DNA from the rows behind it. The sample contains 400,000 to 450,000 distinct CDR3 sequences, 43% of them found a single time. The ten largest clonotypes hold under 30% of the sample.

The sequencing here drew on PBMCs, taken before TCRalphabeta/CD19-depleted stem cell transplant. Receptors originate from a girl aged 2 to 10 with aplastic anemia, due to receive a stem cell transplant.

The V call is TRBV6-1, the J call TRBJ2-7; TRBD2 aligns across 7 bases. Trimming took 5 bases from V and 2 from J; bases not matched to a gene: 21. The CDR3 has 19 residues. The V gene's germline CDR1 is MNHNS and CDR2 SASEGT. CDR3 sequence: CASSPDLNSGHDTTYEQYF. In DNA, the CDR3 is TGTGCCAGCAGTCCCGACTTAAATAGCGGGCATGACACCACCTACGAGCAGTACTTC.

The chain is built from TRBV20-1 and TRBJ2-5; D not resolved. Germline V gene lookup returns CDR1 DFQATT and CDR2 SNEGSKA (reference sequence). This CDR3 spans 13 amino acids. V was pared by 3 bases and J by 3 bases, with 11 bases between. In DNA, the CDR3 is TGCAGTGCTAGTTTTAGGGCAGAAGAGACCCAGTACTTC. This codes for CSASFRAEETQYF.

Only a few counts were recorded for this clonotype. This chain connects TRBV6-5 to TRBJ1-2; no clear D. This CDR3 is built from 13 residues. Germline CDR1 MNHEY, CDR2 SVGAGI. With 2 bases removed from V and 7 bases from J, the gap between germline ends came to 11 bases. In DNA form, the CDR3 reads TGTGCCAGCAGTTACCCGGCGGGGATTGGCTACACCTTC. It translates to CASSYPAGIGYTF.

This chain links TRBV5-1 with TRBJ2-1, with TRBD2 matching 7 bases. The germline V gene has CDR1 SGHRS and CDR2 YFSETQ. The trim removed 0 bases at V and 0 bases at J, leaving 6 bases unmatched. The CDR3 loop spans 17 amino acids. The CDR3 here is CASSLGSSGSSYNEQFF. DNA of the CDR3: TGCGCCAGCAGCTTGGGGTCTAGCGGAAGCTCCTACAATGAGCAGTTCTTC.